This entry lists 23 T cell receptor beta chains sequenced from one sample in a study of OX40 agonist ivuxolimab in advanced cancers. Clones were sequenced by immunoSEQ multiplex PCR, and TCRdb holds only the in-frame ones, with some missing. The data show around 150,000 clones, more than 85% seen once. Sequencing used CD4+ or CD8+ T cells sorted from blood, obtained in a trial of the OX40 agonist ivuxolimab. These receptors all come from an adult with an advanced solid tumor such as melanoma, head and neck, liver or kidney cancer.

V usage is TRBV19 and J usage is TRBJ1-1, with D possibly TRBD1 on 6 matching bases. Germline CDR1 is LNHDA and CDR2 is SQIVND (reference sequence). This CDR3 spans 14 amino acids. V was clipped by 7 bases and J by 4 bases, with 16 bases between them. CDR3 region: CASNLGQPRTEAFF. In DNA, the CDR3 is TGTGCCAGTAACTTAGGACAGCCCCGCACTGAAGCTTTCTTT.

The J gene is TRBJ1-1, the V gene TRBV18, with 7 bases aligning to TRBD1. With V trimmed by 8 bases and J by 6 bases, 3 bases remained unmatched. Germline CDR1 reads KGHSH; CDR2 reads LQKENI. The CDR3 runs 11 residues. The CDR3 DNA is TGTGCCAGCGAGGGGGCTGCTGAAGCTTTCTTT. Translation gives CASEGAAEAFF.

In nucleotides, the CDR3 is TGTGCCAGCAGGCGGGGACTAGCTCACTACGAGCAGTACTTC. Protein product: CASRRGLAHYEQYF. The genes are TRBV6-6 and TRBJ2-7, with 9 bases identical to TRBD2. The germline CDR1 and CDR2 sequences are MNHNY and SVGAGI (reference sequence). CDR3 size: 14 residues. With 6 bases clipped from V and 3 bases from J, the junction kept 6 bases outside the gene matches.

This chain connects TRBV19 to TRBJ1-3; D unresolved. The germline CDR1 and CDR2 sequences are LNHDA and SQIVND (reference sequence). The V and J ends lost 8 bases and 5 bases respectively, with 10 bases between them. CDR3 size: 12 residues. The CDR3, as DNA: TGTGCCAGTGGATTAATCCGAAACACCATATATTTT. Translation: CASGLIRNTIYF.

The chain carries TRBV9 and TRBJ2-7; 7 positions match TRBD1. CDR3 size: 15 residues. V gave up 0 bases and J gave up 3 bases; unmatched junction bases: 6. Germline V gene lookup returns CDR1 SGDLS and CDR2 YYNGEE. This CDR3 reads CASSVGGTVHYEQYF. The DNA for the CDR3 is TGTGCCAGCAGCGTAGGAGGGACAGTCCACTACGAGCAGTACTTC.

The V and J genes are TRBV6-6 and TRBJ1-6; D remains ambiguous. CDR1 MNHNY and CDR2 SVGAGI come from the germline V gene (reference sequence). The CDR3 totals 13 residues. V lost 8 bases, J lost 7 bases, and 12 bases lay in between. CDR3 sequence: CASSRGENSPLHF. The CDR3 nucleotides are TGTGCCAGCTCCCGCGGGGAGAATTCACCCCTCCACTTT.

CDR3 nucleotides: TGTGCCAGCACCCCCAACGGGTTACCCTACGAGCAGTACTTC. Its protein is CASTPNGLPYEQYF. This chain links TRBV28 with TRBJ2-7; D not resolved. Germline V lookup: CDR1 MDHEN, CDR2 SYDVKM. V was trimmed by 7 bases and J by 2 bases, leaving 15 bases between them. This CDR3 region has 14 residues.

The chain joins TRBV29-1 to TRBJ1-2, with 9 bases matching TRBD1. The CDR3 contains 13 residues. Germline V gene lookup returns CDR1 SQVTM and CDR2 ANQGSEA. V shed 6 bases, J shed 2 bases, and the junction held 4 bases outside the gene matches. The CDR3: CSVEGQGNYGYTF. CDR3 in DNA: TGCAGCGTGGAGGGACAGGGAAACTATGGCTACACCTTC.

V gene TRBV18 combines with J gene TRBJ2-4; possible D gene TRBD1, 6 bases. Trimming took 1 base from V and 7 from J, leaving 11 bases between them. The CDR3 totals 14 residues. Germline values: CDR1 KGHSH, CDR2 LQKENI. This chain's CDR3 is CASSPLDGQNIQYF. The DNA of the CDR3 is TGTGCCAGCTCACCACTTGATGGACAGAACATTCAGTACTTC.

The rearrangement joins TRBV5-1 to TRBJ2-3, with a weak D call TRBD2 (6 bases). This CDR3 has 15 amino acids. Trimming cost V 3 bases and J 0 bases, with 11 bases left between them. The germline V gene encodes CDR1 SGHRS and CDR2 YFSETQ. CDR3 bases: TGCGCCAGCAGCTGGATAGCGGCTAGCACAGATACGCAGTATTTT. It yields the protein CASSWIAASTDTQYF.

The chain couples TRBV4-2 to TRBJ2-5; 15 nucleotides match TRBD2. CDR1 and CDR2 from the germline V gene are LGHNA and YNFKEQ. There are 16 residues in the CDR3. The ends lost 3 bases at V and 9 bases at J; junction bases unmatched: 8. The CDR3 reads CASSHGGLAGGWAQYF. Written as DNA, the CDR3 is TGTGCCAGCAGCCACGGCGGACTAGCGGGAGGGTGGGCCCAGTACTTC.

The rearrangement links TRBV7-2 to TRBJ1-6; D not certain. CDR3 length: 14 amino acids. Trimming removed 6 bases at V and 7 bases at J, with 13 bases between. Germline V lookup: CDR1 SGHTA, CDR2 FQGNSA. CDR3 amino acids: CASRVWALNSPLHF. For the CDR3, the DNA is TGTGCCAGCAGAGTTTGGGCCTTAAATTCACCCCTCCACTTT.

The table lists this clone with a few counts. The chain joins TRBV5-4 to TRBJ1-1; D possibly corresponds to TRBD1 (5 bases). The CDR3 covers 14 residues. The germline gives CDR1 SGHNT, CDR2 YYREEE (reference sequence). With 4 bases removed from V and 6 bases from J, the gap between germline ends came to 16 bases. In DNA, the CDR3 is TGTGCCAGCAGCAACAGGAAGTACGGACCTGAAGCTTTCTTT. Protein: CASSNRKYGPEAFF.

The rearrangement uses TRBV29-1 and TRBJ2-7; 11 bases are a match to TRBD2. Germline loops: CDR1 SQVTM, CDR2 ANQGSEA. With V trimmed by 6 bases and J by 4 bases, 8 bases remained unmatched. The length of the CDR3 is 14 residues. Here the CDR3 reads CSVTTGTSGYEQYF. The CDR3 coding sequence is TGCAGCGTCACGACCGGGACTAGCGGATACGAGCAGTACTTC.

The rearrangement links TRBV9 to TRBJ2-7; D is possibly TRBD2 (7 bases). The CDR3 length is 13 residues. Trimming removed 4 bases from V and 0 bases from J, with 8 bases in between. The germline V gene encodes CDR1 SGDLS and CDR2 YYNGEE. DNA of the CDR3: TGTGCCAGCAGCAGGGGGGGCTCCTACGAGCAGTACTTC. Its translation: CASSRGGSYEQYF.

This chain connects TRBV7-2 to TRBJ2-5; a weak D match, TRBD1 (6 bases). V was trimmed by 4 bases and J by 4 bases, leaving 16 bases between them. Germline V gene sequence: CDR1 SGHTA, CDR2 FQGNSA. The CDR3 totals 15 residues. The CDR3 nucleotides read TGTGCCAGCAGCTCAGTAGGACAGAAGGGAGAGACCCAGTACTTC. Translated, it gives CASSSVGQKGETQYF.

The chain joins TRBV19 to TRBJ2-6, with D possibly called TRBD1 or TRBD2 (5 bases each). Germline V lookup: CDR1 LNHDA, CDR2 SQIVND (reference sequence). CDR3 size: 19 residues. The ends were cut back, 3 bases at V and 0 bases at J, with 18 bases in the middle. The CDR3 protein is CASSIGGAGSLSGANVLTF. The CDR3 DNA follows: TGTGCCAGTAGTATTGGGGGAGCCGGCTCTCTCTCTGGGGCCAACGTCCTGACTTTC. The whole variable domain, filled in from reference TRBV19 and TRBJ2-6, reads DGGITQSPKYLFRKEGQNVTLSCEQNLNHDAMYWYRQDPGQGLRLIYYSQIVNDFQKGDIAEGYSVSREKKESFPLTVTSAQKNPTAFYLCASSIGGAGSLSGANVLTFGAGSRLTVL.

The chain carries TRBV6-5 and TRBJ2-7, with 7 bases identical to TRBD2. The CDR3 is 15 residues long. Germline values: CDR1 MNHEY, CDR2 SVGAGI. The junction had 6 bases not matched to a gene; V was cut back by 0 bases and J by 4 bases. DNA of the CDR3: TGTGCCAGCAGTTACTCTGCAGCCGGGGGGTACGAGCAGTACTTC. This codes for CASSYSAAGGYEQYF.

The chain has TRBV19 and TRBJ1-1; D might be TRBD1 (6 bases). The CDR3 has 12 amino acids. With 6 bases removed from V and 8 bases from J, the gap between germline ends came to 13 bases. Per the germline V gene, CDR1 is LNHDA and CDR2 is SQIVND (reference sequence). Written as DNA, the CDR3 is TGTGCCAGTAGCCAAGGGGGGACAGAAGCTTTCTTT. Protein product: CASSQGGTEAFF.

The V call is TRBV6-5, the J call TRBJ2-3; 10 bases are a match to TRBD1. Germline V gene lookup returns CDR1 MNHEY and CDR2 SVGAGI. The CDR3 has 15 amino acids. Germline trimming cut 5 bases from V and 3 bases from J; bases unmatched to any gene: 5. Written as DNA, the CDR3 is TGTGCCAGCAGTGGCCCGGGACAGGGGACAGATACGCAGTATTTT. It is translated as CASSGPGQGTDTQYF.

J is TRBJ2-1 and V is TRBV5-4; 7 bases line up with TRBD2. CDR1 and CDR2 from the germline V gene are SGHNT and YYREEE (reference sequence). With V trimmed by 0 bases and J by 3 bases, 3 bases remained unmatched. CDR3 length: 15 amino acids. The CDR3 loop reads CASSLERGVYNEQFF. Written as DNA, the CDR3 is TGTGCCAGCAGCTTGGAGCGGGGAGTCTACAATGAGCAGTTCTTC.

In DNA, the CDR3 is TGCGCCAGCAGACTTCTCCCGATTGCAACTAATGAAAAACTGTTTTTT. This sequence encodes CASRLLPIATNEKLFF. The gene calls are TRBV4-1 and TRBJ1-4, with no clear D. V gave up 6 bases and J gave up 0 bases, with 14 bases separating them. Looked up from germline, CDR1 is MGHRA and CDR2 is YSYEKL. The CDR3 length is 16 residues.

The V gene is TRBV7-9, the J gene TRBJ2-3, with TRBD2 matching over 7 bases. Germline assignment: CDR1 SEHNR and CDR2 FQNEAQ (reference sequence). The V segment lost 1 base and the J segment 1 base; nucleotides outside the gene matches: 5. The CDR3 runs to 16 residues. The CDR3 DNA is TGTGCCAGCAGCTTAGAGGGACTAAGGGGCACAGATACGCAGTATTTT. Protein product: CASSLEGLRGTDTQYF.